These T cell receptor beta chains were read from a single sample in a study of graft-versus-host responses after intestinal transplantation. Method: immunoSEQ multiplex PCR; TCRdb's copy keeps in-frame clones and lacks some. This sample has approximately 74,000 clones, with about 90% found just once. Here the sequenced sample was PBMCs, taken 98 days after intestinal transplantation. These receptors were obtained from a human patient who received an intestinal transplant, so some T cells may come from the graft donor. CDR3s include the opening cysteine and the closing phenylalanine or tryptophan.

TRBV6-1	TRBJ1-2	CASSDTGYSGYTF
TRBV28	TRBJ1-1	CASSINPVYAEAFF
TRBV19	TRBJ1-5	CATTWAGFGNQPQHF
TRBV27	TRBJ2-3	CASSRDRGPTESQYF
TRBV4-1	TRBJ2-1	CASSQVSSGDSNEQFF
TRBV5-1	TRBJ2-1	CASSLGNEQFF
TRBV5-4	TRBJ2-1	CASSLAFYSDEQFF
TRBV6-6	TRBJ2-1	CASSYSIASNNEQFF
TRBV4-1	TRBJ1-5	CASSQRRLNQPQHF
TRBV5-1	TRBJ2-1	CASSPPQLRSSYNEQFF
TRBV21-1	TRBJ1-5	CASSRGGYSNQPQHF
TRBV6-1	TRBJ1-1	CASRQLTEAFF
TRBV2	TRBJ1-2	CASSGQVANYGYTF
TRBV19	TRBJ2-3	CASRRLAEEISTDTQYF
TRBV6-5	TRBJ2-1	CASSYSNDNEQFF
TRBV9	TRBJ2-7	CASSVGGTSGYEQYF
TRBV11-2	TRBJ2-7	CASSLAGTGSSYEQYF
TRBV7-2	TRBJ1-5	CASSPTGQGVRGNQPQHF
TRBV11-2	TRBJ1-4	CASAARGITKEKLFF
TRBV15	TRBJ2-4	CATSRVSGEGRDIQYF
TRBV7-6	TRBJ1-5	CASSLGGGEGTQHF
TRBV4-1	TRBJ1-5	CASSQDPSGIGNQPQHF
TRBV13	TRBJ2-7	CASSDRDRASYEQYF
TRBV19	TRBJ2-4	CASSVGTQNIQYF
TRBV7-6	TRBJ1-6	CASSLDRGPYDNSPLHF
TRBV10-3	TRBJ2-7	CAISGRGGGKSDEQYF
TRBV11-2	TRBJ1-4	CASSFRGSVQEKLFF
TRBV6-5	TRBJ2-7	CASSYAYGRKDGEQYF
TRBV6-6	TRBJ2-7	CATAPGGLIFYEQYF
TRBV5-8	TRBJ1-1	CASSPLISGELVNTEAFF
TRBV6-4	TRBJ2-1	CASSQGPYNEQFF
TRBV7-9	TRBJ2-7	CASSPLGGGLPPYEQYF
TRBV5-1	TRBJ2-5	CASSLNGGPETQYF
TRBV5-5	TRBJ1-4	CASSLKGSHMFF
TRBV10-1	TRBJ2-1	CASSPEREGEQFF
TRBV6-5	TRBJ2-2	CASRGGGPGELFF
TRBV6-5	TRBJ1-1	CASGGQGKGDTEAFF
TRBV11-2	TRBJ2-7	CASSLDPGQGYEQYF
TRBV28	TRBJ1-2	CASSQGWQVYGYTF
TRBV29-1	TRBJ2-5	CSVEGGEGQETQYF
TRBV21-1	TRBJ1-2	CASIILLGTPWSGYTF
TRBV10-2	TRBJ2-7	CASRGTSGTSSSYEQYF
TRBV9	TRBJ1-3	CASSVVGSGNTIYF
TRBV4-2	TRBJ1-4	CASKTRGAKDEKLFF
TRBV13	TRBJ2-7	CASSSTPSGGEQYF
TRBV5-1	TRBJ2-1	CASSIGLSYNEQFF